Below are 25 T cell receptor beta chains sequenced from a single sample in a study of blood T cell repertoires in COVID-19. Clones were sequenced by immunoSEQ multiplex PCR, and TCRdb holds only the in-frame ones, with some missing. Of approximately 340,000 clones in the sample, about nine tenths were seen once. What was sequenced was PBMCs or T cells enriched from blood (not recorded which). The source is a middle-aged woman who had been exposed to COVID-19.

V usage is TRBV6-5 and J usage is TRBJ2-5, with 10 nucleotides matching TRBD2. V lost 0 bases and J lost 4; bases outside the gene matches: 5. Germline V gene sequence: CDR1 MNHEY, CDR2 SVGAGI. CDR3 length: 16 amino acids. CDR3 sequence: CASSYSLAGGRETQYF. For the CDR3, the DNA is TGTGCCAGCAGTTACTCGTTAGCGGGAGGACGAGAGACCCAGTACTTC.

The chain has TRBV19 and TRBJ2-1, with a weak D call TRBD2 (6 bases). The germline V gene encodes CDR1 LNHDA and CDR2 SQIVND (reference sequence). The V gene lost 3 bases and the J gene lost 2 bases, with 11 bases spanning the gap. CDR3 size: 15 residues. The CDR3 reads CASSMDGSPYNEQFF. CDR3 bases: TGTGCCAGTAGTATGGACGGGAGCCCCTACAATGAGCAGTTCTTC.

The chain has TRBV28 and TRBJ2-5, with a possible D match to TRBD1 (5 bases). Trimming took off 3 bases at V and 4 bases at J, with 6 bases between the two ends. Germline CDR1 MDHEN, CDR2 SYDVKM. CDR3 length: 12 residues. The CDR3 nucleotides are TGTGCCAGCAGTTTCGACAGAGAGACCCAGTACTTC. Its translation: CASSFDRETQYF.

This rearrangement joins TRBV12-5 to TRBJ1-5; tentative D call: TRBD1 (6 bases). The CDR3 sequence is 16 residues long. The V gene lost 3 bases and the J gene lost 5 bases, with 17 bases spanning the gap. Germline CDR1 reads LGHNT; CDR2 reads FRNRAP. DNA for the CDR3: TGTGCTAGTGGTTTCGGCTTGACAGGCCAGCATCAGCCCCAGCATTTT. It yields the protein CASGFGLTGQHQPQHF.

This chain connects TRBV19 to TRBJ2-7, with TRBD2 identical over 9 bases. With 3 bases clipped from V and 3 bases from J, the junction kept 3 bases outside the gene matches. The CDR3 is made up of 14 amino acids. Germline CDR1 reads LNHDA; CDR2 reads SQIVND (reference sequence). CDR3 bases: TGTGCCAGTAGTATGTATAGCGGGGGCTACGAGCAGTACTTC. Protein sequence: CASSMYSGGYEQYF.

The V call is TRBV6-5, the J call TRBJ1-1; D is possibly TRBD1 (5 bases). The CDR3 is 14 residues long. CDR1 and CDR2 (germline): MNHEY, SVGAGI. V lost 2 bases and J lost 5, with 12 bases in between. The CDR3 spells CASSYRGIGTEAFF. For the CDR3, the DNA is TGTGCCAGCAGTTACCGGGGGATCGGGACTGAAGCTTTCTTT.

V usage is TRBV7-2 and J usage is TRBJ2-1; 7 bases are a match to TRBD1. This CDR3 comprises 16 residues. V was clipped by 5 bases and J by 0 bases; unmatched bases: 7. Germline-derived CDR1 and CDR2 are SGHTA and FQGNSA. DNA for the CDR3: TGTGCCAGCAGCCCGGACAGGTTCTCCTCCTACAATGAGCAGTTCTTC. This codes for CASSPDRFSSYNEQFF.

The chain combines TRBV5-4 with TRBJ2-3; no firm D call. The V gene lost 1 base and the J gene lost 1 base, with 13 bases spanning the gap. This CDR3 contains 16 residues. Germline CDR1 SGHNT, CDR2 YYREEE (reference sequence). CDR3 in amino acids: CASSLKVSSRTDTQYF. DNA of the CDR3: TGTGCCAGCAGCTTGAAAGTTAGCTCCCGCACAGATACGCAGTATTTT. The entire variable domain, with the rest obtained from reference TRBV5-4 and TRBJ2-3, is as follows: ETGVTQSPTHLIKTRGQQVTLRCSSQSGHNTVSWYQQALGQGPQFIFQYYREEENGRGNFPPRFSGLQFPNYSSELNVNALELDDSALYLCASSLKVSSRTDTQYFGPGTRLTVL.

This clone occurred once. This chain connects TRBV7-9 to TRBJ1-4; unclear D gene. The CDR3 is 12 residues long. Germline assignment: CDR1 SEHNR and CDR2 FQNEAQ (reference sequence). V dropped 6 bases and J dropped 10 bases, with 12 bases sitting between them. The CDR3 sequence is CASREREGKLFF. DNA of the CDR3: TGTGCCAGCAGAGAAAGGGAGGGAAAACTGTTTTTT.

V and J are TRBV20-1 and TRBJ1-2, with D possibly being TRBD1 (5 bases). The CDR3 is 12 residues long. The germline V gene has CDR1 DFQATT and CDR2 SNEGSKA (reference sequence). Trimming left V 3 bases short and J 8 bases short, with 13 bases between. The CDR3 protein is CSASAQAVGYTF. The CDR3 bases are TGCAGTGCTAGTGCACAGGCGGTAGGCTACACCTTC.

The rearrangement links TRBV15 to TRBJ1-5; D unresolved. Per germline, CDR1 LNHNV and CDR2 YYDKDF (reference sequence). Deletions cut 4 bases from V and 4 bases from J, with 20 bases between. The CDR3 is 17 amino acids. The CDR3, as DNA: TGTGCCACCAGCACAGACCCCGGCAGAGGGAAGAATCAGCCCCAGCATTTT. Protein: CATSTDPGRGKNQPQHF.

The chain combines TRBV11-3 with TRBJ2-1, with 7 bases lining up with TRBD2. Germline trimming cut 2 bases from V and 5 bases from J; bases unmatched to any gene: 3. This CDR3 is built from 14 residues. Germline V gene data show CDR1 as SGHNT and CDR2 as YENEEA. The CDR3 DNA reads as TGTGCCAGCAGCTTACCGGGACTAAACAATGAGCAGTTCTTC. Translated: CASSLPGLNNEQFF.

The chain couples TRBV6-5 to TRBJ2-1; tentative D call: TRBD1 (5 bases). The germline CDR1 and CDR2 sequences are MNHEY and SVGAGI. Trimming stripped 4 bases from V and 9 bases from J, with 22 bases between. The length of the CDR3 is 16 residues. This CDR3 is CASSLGVNPGQGEQFF. The CDR3 DNA reads TGTGCCAGCAGTTTAGGGGTCAATCCGGGCCAAGGTGAGCAGTTCTTC.

V is TRBV5-1 and J is TRBJ2-1, with no clear D. CDR1 is SGHRS, CDR2 YFSETQ, per germline. Trimming left V 4 bases short and J 2 bases short, with 19 bases between. The CDR3 sequence is 17 residues long. CDR3: CASSPHRQVKTYNEQFF. CDR3 DNA: TGCGCCAGCAGCCCACATAGACAAGTCAAGACCTACAATGAGCAGTTCTTC.

The rearrangement uses TRBV6-5 and TRBJ1-5, with 7 bases lining up with TRBD1. With 6 bases clipped from V and 4 bases from J, the junction kept 6 bases outside the gene matches. The CDR3 covers 14 residues. Germline-derived CDR1 and CDR2 are MNHEY and SVGAGI. The chain's CDR3 is CASRDTGANQPQHF. The CDR3 DNA sequence: TGTGCCAGCAGGGACACAGGGGCGAATCAGCCCCAGCATTTT.

The rearrangement uses TRBV2 and TRBJ1-2; D is perhaps TRBD1 (5 bases). V gave up 0 bases and J gave up 6 bases, with 11 bases separating them. CDR3 length equals 14 residues. In germline, CDR1 is SNHLY, CDR2 FYNNEI. CDR3 DNA sequence: TGTGCCAGCAGTGAAGCGCTAGGGGTGAATGGCTACACCTTC. Translating gives CASSEALGVNGYTF.

CDR3 sequence reads: CASSPSSGPHYEQYF. The CDR3 DNA follows: TGTGCCAGCAGTCCCTCTAGCGGGCCTCACTACGAGCAGTACTTC. The chain uses TRBV5-6 and TRBJ2-7, with 8 bases lining up with TRBD2. CDR1 is SGHDT, CDR2 YYEEEE, per germline. CDR3 length: 15 amino acids. Losses at the gene ends were 5 bases for V and 3 bases for J; bases not matched to a gene: 10.

The chain is built from TRBV7-9 and TRBJ2-3; a weak D match, TRBD2 (7 bases). The CDR3 sequence is 18 residues long. V gave up 5 bases and J gave up 0 bases, with 21 bases separating them. Germline values: CDR1 SEHNR, CDR2 FQNEAQ (reference sequence). The CDR3 reads CASSQERGRGVSTDTQYF. The DNA for the CDR3 is TGTGCCAGCAGCCAGGAAAGGGGGAGGGGGGTTAGCACAGATACGCAGTATTTT.

This chain connects TRBV24-1 to TRBJ2-7, with TRBD2 matching over 7 bases. The V gene's germline CDR1 is KGHDR and CDR2 SFDVKD. V trimming: 3 bases; J trimming: 1 base; junction bases outside the gene matches: 5. This CDR3 has 15 residues. The chain's CDR3 is CATSDARGESYEQYF. CDR3 DNA: TGTGCCACCAGTGATGCCCGGGGGGAGTCCTACGAGCAGTACTTC.

The J gene is TRBJ2-1, the V gene TRBV4-1, with TRBD1 as a possible D gene (6 bases). This CDR3 comprises 15 residues. The germline V gene encodes CDR1 MGHRA and CDR2 YSYEKL. Trimming took off 4 bases at V and 0 bases at J, with 10 bases between the two ends. The CDR3 region is CASSPTGSSYNEQFF. The CDR3 DNA sequence: TGCGCCAGCAGCCCTACAGGGAGCTCCTACAATGAGCAGTTCTTC.

The chain joins TRBV30 to TRBJ1-1, with a possible D match to TRBD1 (5 bases). The CDR3 covers 13 residues. Germline V gene lookup returns CDR1 GTSNPN and CDR2 SVGIG (reference sequence). Trimming stripped 2 bases from V and 5 bases from J, with 12 bases between. The CDR3 protein is CAWSKGVRTEAFF. The DNA for the CDR3 is TGTGCCTGGAGTAAAGGGGTGAGAACTGAAGCTTTCTTT. Based on the CDR3 plus reference TRBV30 and TRBJ1-1, the full variable domain is SQTIHQWPATLVQPVGSPLSLECTVEGTSNPNLYWYRQAAGRGLQLLFYSVGIGQISSEVPQNLSASRPQDRQFILSSKKLLLSDSGFYLCAWSKGVRTEAFFGQGTRLTVV.

J is TRBJ2-3 and V is TRBV5-1; 16 positions agree with TRBD2. The CDR3 runs 18 residues. Germline-derived CDR1 and CDR2 are SGHRS and YFSETQ. V lost 3 bases to trimming and J lost 4 bases; unmatched junction nucleotides: 8. CDR3 sequence: CASSSGLAGGTPADTQYF. CDR3 bases: TGCGCCAGCAGCTCGGGACTAGCGGGGGGGACGCCAGCAGATACGCAGTATTTT.

The chain couples TRBV6-4 to TRBJ1-1, with no clear D. Germline values: CDR1 MRHNA, CDR2 SNTAGT. V was trimmed by 4 bases and J by 3 bases, leaving 9 bases between them. The CDR3 covers 13 residues. CDR3 coding DNA: TGTGCCAGCAGTGTAAGGAGGGACACTGAAGCTTTCTTT. As protein: CASSVRRDTEAFF.

The genes are TRBV29-1 and TRBJ2-1; D possibly corresponds to TRBD1 (6 bases). The CDR3 has 13 amino acids. Germline loops: CDR1 SQVTM, CDR2 ANQGSEA. V was shortened by 4 bases and J by 10 bases, with 17 bases between the two germline ends. The CDR3 region is CSVGSGVMGEQFF. The DNA of the CDR3 is TGCAGCGTTGGTTCAGGGGTGATGGGGGAGCAGTTCTTC.

This clone appeared once. J is TRBJ2-7 and V is TRBV10-2; 9 bases match TRBD2. Germline CDR1 reads WSHSY; CDR2 reads SAAADI. This CDR3 is 13 amino acids long. The trim removed 5 bases at V and 6 bases at J, leaving 5 bases unmatched. CDR3 sequence (DNA): TGCGCCAGCAGTCTGCGGGAGGGCCGCGAGCAGTACTTC. Translating gives CASSLREGREQYF.